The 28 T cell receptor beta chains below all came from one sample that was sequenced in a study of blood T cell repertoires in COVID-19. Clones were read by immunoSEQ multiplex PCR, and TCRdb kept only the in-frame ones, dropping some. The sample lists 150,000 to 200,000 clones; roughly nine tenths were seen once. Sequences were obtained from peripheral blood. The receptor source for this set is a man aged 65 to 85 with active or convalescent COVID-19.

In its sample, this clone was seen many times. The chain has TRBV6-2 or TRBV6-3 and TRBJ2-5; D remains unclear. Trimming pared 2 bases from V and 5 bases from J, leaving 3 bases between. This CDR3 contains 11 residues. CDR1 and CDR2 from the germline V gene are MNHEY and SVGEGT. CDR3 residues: CASSYPETQYF. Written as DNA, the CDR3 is TGTGCCAGCAGTTACCCGGAGACCCAGTACTTC.

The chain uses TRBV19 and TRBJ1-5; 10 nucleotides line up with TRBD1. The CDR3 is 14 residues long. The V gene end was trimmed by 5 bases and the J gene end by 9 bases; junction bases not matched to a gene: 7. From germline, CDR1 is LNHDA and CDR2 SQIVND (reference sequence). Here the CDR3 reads CASSGRTGGMPQHF. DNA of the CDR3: TGTGCCAGTAGTGGGCGGACAGGGGGGATGCCCCAGCATTTT. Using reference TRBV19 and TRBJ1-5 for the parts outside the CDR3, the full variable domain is DGGITQSPKYLFRKEGQNVTLSCEQNLNHDAMYWYRQDPGQGLRLIYYSQIVNDFQKGDIAEGYSVSREKKESFPLTVTSAQKNPTAFYLCASSGRTGGMPQHFGDGTRLSIL.

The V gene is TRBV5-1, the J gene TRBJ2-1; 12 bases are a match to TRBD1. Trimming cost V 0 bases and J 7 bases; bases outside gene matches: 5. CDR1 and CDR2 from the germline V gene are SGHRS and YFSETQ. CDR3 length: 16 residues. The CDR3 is CASSLAGTGGRNEQFF. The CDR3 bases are TGCGCCAGCAGCTTGGCCGGGACAGGGGGCCGGAATGAGCAGTTCTTC.

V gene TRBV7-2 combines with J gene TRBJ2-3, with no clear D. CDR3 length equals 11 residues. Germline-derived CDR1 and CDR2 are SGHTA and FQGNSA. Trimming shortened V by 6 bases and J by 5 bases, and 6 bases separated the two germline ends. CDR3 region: CASSSRDTQYF. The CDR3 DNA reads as TGTGCCAGCAGTTCTCGAGATACGCAGTATTTT. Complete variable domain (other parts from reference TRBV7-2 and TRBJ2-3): GAGVSQSPSNKVTEKGKDVELRCDPISGHTALYWYRQSLGQGLEFLIYFQGNSAPDKSGLPSDRFSAERTGGSVSTLTIQRTQQEDSAVYLCASSSRDTQYFGPGTRLTVL.

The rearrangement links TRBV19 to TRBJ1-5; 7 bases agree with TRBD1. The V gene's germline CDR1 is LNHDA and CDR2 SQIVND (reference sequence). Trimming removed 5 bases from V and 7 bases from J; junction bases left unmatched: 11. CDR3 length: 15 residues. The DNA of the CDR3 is TGTGCCAGTAGTGAAACAAGGGGGCCTGAGCAGCCCCAGCATTTT. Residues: CASSETRGPEQPQHF.

CDR3 protein: CASSLWSTSGGPSTDTQYF. The CDR3 coding sequence is TGTGCCAGCAGCTTGTGGTCGACTAGCGGGGGCCCTAGCACAGATACGCAGTATTTT. The chain uses TRBV7-2 and TRBJ2-3; TRBD2 matches at 12 bases. The CDR3 runs to 19 residues. J lost 0 bases, V lost 3 bases, and 10 bases had no gene match. CDR1 is SGHTA, CDR2 FQGNSA, per germline. Variable domain in full (rest from reference TRBV7-2 and TRBJ2-3): GAGVSQSPSNKVTEKGKDVELRCDPISGHTALYWYRQSLGQGLEFLIYFQGNSAPDKSGLPSDRFSAERTGGSVSTLTIQRTQQEDSAVYLCASSLWSTSGGPSTDTQYFGPGTRLTVL.

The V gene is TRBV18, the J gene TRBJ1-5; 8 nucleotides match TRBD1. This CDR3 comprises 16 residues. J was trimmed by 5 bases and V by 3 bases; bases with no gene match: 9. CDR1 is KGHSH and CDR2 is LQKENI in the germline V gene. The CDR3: CASSPGQGARDQPQHF. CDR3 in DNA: TGTGCCAGCTCACCCGGGCAGGGGGCGCGCGATCAGCCCCAGCATTTT. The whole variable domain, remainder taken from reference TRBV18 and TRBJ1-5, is NAGVMQNPRHLVRRRGQEARLRCSPMKGHSHVYWYRQLPEEGLKFMVYLQKENIIDESGMPKERFSAEFPKEGPSILRIQQVVRGDSAAYFCASSPGQGARDQPQHFGDGTRLSIL.

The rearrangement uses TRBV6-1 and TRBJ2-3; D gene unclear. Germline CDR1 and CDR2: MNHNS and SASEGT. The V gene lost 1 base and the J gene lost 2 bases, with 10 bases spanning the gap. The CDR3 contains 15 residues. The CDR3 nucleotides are TGTGCCAGCAGTGAAGATGGCAGGCCCACAGATACGCAGTATTTT. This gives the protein CASSEDGRPTDTQYF.

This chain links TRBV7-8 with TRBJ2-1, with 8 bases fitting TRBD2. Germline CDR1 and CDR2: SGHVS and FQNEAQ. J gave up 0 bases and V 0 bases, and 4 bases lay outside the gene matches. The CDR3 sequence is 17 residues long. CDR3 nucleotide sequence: TGTGCCAGCAGCTTAGCAAGACTAGCGAGCTCCTACAATGAGCAGTTCTTC. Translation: CASSLARLASSYNEQFF.

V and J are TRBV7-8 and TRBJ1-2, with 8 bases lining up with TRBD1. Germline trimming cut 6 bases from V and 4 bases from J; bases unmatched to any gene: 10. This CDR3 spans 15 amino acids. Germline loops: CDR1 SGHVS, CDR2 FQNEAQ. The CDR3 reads CASSPQGAGSYGYTF. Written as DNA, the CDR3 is TGTGCCAGCAGTCCTCAGGGGGCTGGTAGCTATGGCTACACCTTC.

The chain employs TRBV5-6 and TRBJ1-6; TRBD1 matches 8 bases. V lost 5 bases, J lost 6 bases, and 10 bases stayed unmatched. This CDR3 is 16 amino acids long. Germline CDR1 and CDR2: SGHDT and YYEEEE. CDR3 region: CASREADRGSNSPLHF. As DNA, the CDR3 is TGTGCCAGCAGGGAAGCCGACAGGGGTTCTAATTCACCCCTCCACTTT.

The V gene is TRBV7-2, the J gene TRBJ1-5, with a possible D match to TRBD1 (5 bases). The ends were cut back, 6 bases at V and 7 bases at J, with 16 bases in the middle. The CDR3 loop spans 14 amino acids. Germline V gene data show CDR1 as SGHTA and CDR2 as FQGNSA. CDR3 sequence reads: CASRGREGGQPQHF. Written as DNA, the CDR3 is TGTGCCAGCAGGGGGCGGGAAGGTGGACAGCCCCAGCATTTT.

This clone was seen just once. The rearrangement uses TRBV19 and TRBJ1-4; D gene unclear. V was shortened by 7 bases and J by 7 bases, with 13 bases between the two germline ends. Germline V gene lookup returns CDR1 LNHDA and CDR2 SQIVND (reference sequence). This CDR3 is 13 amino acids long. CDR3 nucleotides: TGTGCCAGTATGGAGAATGGGAGTGAAAAACTGTTTTTT. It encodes CASMENGSEKLFF.

For the CDR3, the DNA is TGTGCCAGCAGCTCCGGACAGATGAACACTGAAGCTTTCTTT. Translating it yields CASSSGQMNTEAFF. V is TRBV7-2 and J is TRBJ1-1, with D maybe TRBD1 (6 bases). This CDR3 region has 14 residues. Germline assignment: CDR1 SGHTA and CDR2 FQGNSA. Trimming shortened V by 4 bases and J by 0 bases, and 9 bases separated the two germline ends.

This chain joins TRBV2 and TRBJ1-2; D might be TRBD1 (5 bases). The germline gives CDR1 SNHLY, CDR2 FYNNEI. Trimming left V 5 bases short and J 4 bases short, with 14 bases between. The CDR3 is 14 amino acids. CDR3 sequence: CASSLSGTPYGYTF. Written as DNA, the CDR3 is TGTGCCAGCAGTTTGAGTGGGACTCCCTATGGCTACACCTTC.

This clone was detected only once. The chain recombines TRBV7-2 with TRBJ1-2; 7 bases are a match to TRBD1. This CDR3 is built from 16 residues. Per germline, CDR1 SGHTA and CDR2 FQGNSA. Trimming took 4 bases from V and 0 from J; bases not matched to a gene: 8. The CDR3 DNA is TGTGCCAGCAGCTCCCGGACAGGCGACGCTAACTATGGCTACACCTTC. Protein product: CASSSRTGDANYGYTF.

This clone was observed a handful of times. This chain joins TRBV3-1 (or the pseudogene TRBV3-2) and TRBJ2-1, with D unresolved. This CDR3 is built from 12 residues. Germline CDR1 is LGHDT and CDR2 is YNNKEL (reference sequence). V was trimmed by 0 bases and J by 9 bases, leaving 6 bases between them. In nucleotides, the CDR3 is TGTGCCAGCAGCCAAGATCCGGGTGAGCAGTTCTTC. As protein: CASSQDPGEQFF.

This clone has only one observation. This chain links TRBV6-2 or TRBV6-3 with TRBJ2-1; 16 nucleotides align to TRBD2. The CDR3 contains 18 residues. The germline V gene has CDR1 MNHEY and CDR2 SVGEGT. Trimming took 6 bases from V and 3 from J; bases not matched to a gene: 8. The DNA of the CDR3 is TGTGCCAGCAGCCCCGGGACTAGCGGGGGGGGTAACTACAATGAGCAGTTCTTC. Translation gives CASSPGTSGGGNYNEQFF.

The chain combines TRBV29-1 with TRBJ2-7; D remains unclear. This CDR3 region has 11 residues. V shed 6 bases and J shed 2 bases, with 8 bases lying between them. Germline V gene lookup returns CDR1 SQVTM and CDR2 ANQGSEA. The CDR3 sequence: CSVSPPYEQYF. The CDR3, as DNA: TGCAGCGTATCTCCCCCCTACGAGCAGTACTTC.

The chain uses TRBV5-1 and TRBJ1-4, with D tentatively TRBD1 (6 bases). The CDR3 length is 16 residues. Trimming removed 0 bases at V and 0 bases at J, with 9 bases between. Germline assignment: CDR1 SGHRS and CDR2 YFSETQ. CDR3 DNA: TGCGCCAGCAGCTTGGGGGGGCTGGCAACTAATGAAAAACTGTTTTTT. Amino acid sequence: CASSLGGLATNEKLFF.

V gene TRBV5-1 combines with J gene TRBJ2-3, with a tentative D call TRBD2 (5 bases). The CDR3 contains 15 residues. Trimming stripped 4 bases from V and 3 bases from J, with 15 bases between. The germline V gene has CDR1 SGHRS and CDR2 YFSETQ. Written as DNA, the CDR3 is TGCGCCAGCAGCCCTCAGAACCGGGGAACAGATACGCAGTATTTT. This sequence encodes CASSPQNRGTDTQYF.

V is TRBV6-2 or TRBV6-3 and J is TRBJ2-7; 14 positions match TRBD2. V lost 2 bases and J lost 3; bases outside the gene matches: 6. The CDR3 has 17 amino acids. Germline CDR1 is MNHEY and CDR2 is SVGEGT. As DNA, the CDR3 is TGTGCCAGCAGTTACCCGGGACTAGCGGGAGTGGTCTACGAGCAGTACTTC. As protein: CASSYPGLAGVVYEQYF.

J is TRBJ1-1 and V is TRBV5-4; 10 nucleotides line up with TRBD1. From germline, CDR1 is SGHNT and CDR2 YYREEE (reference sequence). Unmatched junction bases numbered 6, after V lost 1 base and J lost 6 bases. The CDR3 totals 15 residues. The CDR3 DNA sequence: TGTGCCAGCAGCTTGTTCGGACAGGGGGACCCTGAAGCTTTCTTT. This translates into CASSLFGQGDPEAFF.

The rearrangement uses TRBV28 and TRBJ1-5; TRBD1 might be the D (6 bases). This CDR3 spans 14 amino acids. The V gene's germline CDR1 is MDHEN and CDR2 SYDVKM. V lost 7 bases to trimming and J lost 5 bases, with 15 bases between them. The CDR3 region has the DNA TGTGCCAGCACCCCGACAGGCACTTATCAGCCCCAGCATTTT. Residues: CASTPTGTYQPQHF.

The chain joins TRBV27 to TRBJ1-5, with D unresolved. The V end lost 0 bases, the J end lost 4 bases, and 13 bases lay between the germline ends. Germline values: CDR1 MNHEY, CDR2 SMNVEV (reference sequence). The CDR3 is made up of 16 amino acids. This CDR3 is CASSLSIRNGNQPQHF. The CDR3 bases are TGTGCCAGCAGTTTATCGATCAGAAACGGGAATCAGCCCCAGCATTTT.

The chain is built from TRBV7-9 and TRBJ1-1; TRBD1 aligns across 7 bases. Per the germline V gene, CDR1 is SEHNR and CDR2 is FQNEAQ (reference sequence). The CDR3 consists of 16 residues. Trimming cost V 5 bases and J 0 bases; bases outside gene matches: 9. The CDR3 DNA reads TGTGCCAGCAGCCTAGGACAGGCACGTATGAACACTGAAGCTTTCTTT. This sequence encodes CASSLGQARMNTEAFF.

Here the CDR3 DNA reads TGTGCCAGCAGCTCGAGAGACGGCCAGTCAGGGAGGGAGCTGTTTTTT. Translating gives CASSSRDGQSGRELFF. The rearrangement uses TRBV7-2 and TRBJ2-2; D might be TRBD1 (5 bases). V was cut by 4 bases and J by 9 bases, with 21 bases left in between. Germline-derived CDR1 and CDR2 are SGHTA and FQGNSA. This CDR3 comprises 16 residues.

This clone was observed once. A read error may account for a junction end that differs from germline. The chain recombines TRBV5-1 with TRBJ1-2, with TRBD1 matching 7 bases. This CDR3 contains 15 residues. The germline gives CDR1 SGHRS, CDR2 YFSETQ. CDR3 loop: CASSRGDRVNSGYTF. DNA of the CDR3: TGCGCCAGCAGCCGGGGAGACAGGGTTAACTCTGGCTACACCTTC.